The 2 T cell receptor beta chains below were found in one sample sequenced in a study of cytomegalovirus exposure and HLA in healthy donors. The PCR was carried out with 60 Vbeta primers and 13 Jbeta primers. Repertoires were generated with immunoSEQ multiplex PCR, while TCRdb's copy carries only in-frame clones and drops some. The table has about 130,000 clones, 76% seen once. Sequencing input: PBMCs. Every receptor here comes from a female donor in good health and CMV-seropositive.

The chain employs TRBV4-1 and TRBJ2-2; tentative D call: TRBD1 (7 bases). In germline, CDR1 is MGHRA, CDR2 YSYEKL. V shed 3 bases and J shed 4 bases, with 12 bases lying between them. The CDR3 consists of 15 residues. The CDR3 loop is CASSHRQGGTGELFF. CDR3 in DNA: TGCGCCAGCAGCCACAGACAGGGAGGCACCGGGGAGCTGTTTTTT.

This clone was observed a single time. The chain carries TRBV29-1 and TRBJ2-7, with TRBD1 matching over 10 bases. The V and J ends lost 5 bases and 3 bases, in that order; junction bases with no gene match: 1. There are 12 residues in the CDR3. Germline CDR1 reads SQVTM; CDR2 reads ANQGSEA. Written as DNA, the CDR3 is TGCAGCGTTCGGACAGGGGGCTACGAGCAGTACTTC. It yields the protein CSVRTGGYEQYF.